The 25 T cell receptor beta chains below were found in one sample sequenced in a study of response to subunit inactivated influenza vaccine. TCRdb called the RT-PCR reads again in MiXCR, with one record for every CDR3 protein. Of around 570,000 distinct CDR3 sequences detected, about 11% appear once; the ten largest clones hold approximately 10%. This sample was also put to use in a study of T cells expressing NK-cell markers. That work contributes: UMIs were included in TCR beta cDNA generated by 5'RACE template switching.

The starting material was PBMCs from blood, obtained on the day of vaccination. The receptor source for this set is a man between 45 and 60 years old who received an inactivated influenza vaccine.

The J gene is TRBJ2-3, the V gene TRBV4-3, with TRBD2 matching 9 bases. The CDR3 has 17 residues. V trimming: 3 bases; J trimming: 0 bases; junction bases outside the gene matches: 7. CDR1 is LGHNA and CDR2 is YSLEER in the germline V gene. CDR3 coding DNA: TGCGCCAGCAGCCAGGGGGCTAGCGGGGTCAGCACAGATACGCAGTATTTT. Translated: CASSQGASGVSTDTQYF.

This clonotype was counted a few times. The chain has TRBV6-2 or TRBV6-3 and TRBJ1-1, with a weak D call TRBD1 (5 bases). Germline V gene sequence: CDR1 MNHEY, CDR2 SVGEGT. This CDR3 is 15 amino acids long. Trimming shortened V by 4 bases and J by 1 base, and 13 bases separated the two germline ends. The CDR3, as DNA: TGTGCCAGCAGTTTCCACGGGGCAGAGAACACTGAAGCTTTCTTT. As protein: CASSFHGAENTEAFF.

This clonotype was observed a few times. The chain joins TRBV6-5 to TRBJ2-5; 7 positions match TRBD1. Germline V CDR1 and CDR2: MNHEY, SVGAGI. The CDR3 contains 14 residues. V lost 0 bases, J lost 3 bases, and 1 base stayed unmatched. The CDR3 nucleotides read TGTGCCAGCAGTTACTCCGGGACAGAAGAGACCCAGTACTTC. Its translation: CASSYSGTEETQYF.

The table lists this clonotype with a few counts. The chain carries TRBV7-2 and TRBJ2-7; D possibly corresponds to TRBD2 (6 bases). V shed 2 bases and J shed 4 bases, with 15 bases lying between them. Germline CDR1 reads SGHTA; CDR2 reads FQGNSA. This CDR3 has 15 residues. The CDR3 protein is CASSLRPAGLYEQYF. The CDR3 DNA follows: TGTGCCAGCAGCTTACGCCCAGCGGGCCTATACGAGCAGTACTTC.

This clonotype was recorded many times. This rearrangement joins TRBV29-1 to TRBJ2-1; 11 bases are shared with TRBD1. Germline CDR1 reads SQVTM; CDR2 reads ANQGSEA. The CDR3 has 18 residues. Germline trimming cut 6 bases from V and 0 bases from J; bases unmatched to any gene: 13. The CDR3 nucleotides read TGCAGCGTAACTCGGGACAGGGGGGCCTTGAGCTCCTACAATGAGCAGTTCTTC. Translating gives CSVTRDRGALSSYNEQFF.

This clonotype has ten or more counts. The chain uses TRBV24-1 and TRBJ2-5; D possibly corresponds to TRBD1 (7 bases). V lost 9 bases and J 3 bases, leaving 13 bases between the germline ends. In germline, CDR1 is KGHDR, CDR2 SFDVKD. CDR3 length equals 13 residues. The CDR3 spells CATGGTVEETQYF. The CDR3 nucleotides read TGTGCCACCGGAGGGACAGTTGAAGAGACCCAGTACTTC.

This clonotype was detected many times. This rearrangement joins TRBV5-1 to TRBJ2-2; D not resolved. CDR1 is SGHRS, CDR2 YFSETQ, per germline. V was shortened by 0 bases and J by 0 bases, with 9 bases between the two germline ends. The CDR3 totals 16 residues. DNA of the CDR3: TGCGCCAGCAGCTTGGAAAGTCTCTCGAACACCGGGGAGCTGTTTTTT. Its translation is CASSLESLSNTGELFF.

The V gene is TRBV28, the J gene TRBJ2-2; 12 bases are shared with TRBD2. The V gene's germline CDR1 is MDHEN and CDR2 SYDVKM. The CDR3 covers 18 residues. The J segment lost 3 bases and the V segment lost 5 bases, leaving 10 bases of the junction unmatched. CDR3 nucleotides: TGTGCCAGCAGTAACCCCTGGACTAGCGGGATCGACACCGGGGAGCTGTTTTTT. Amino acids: CASSNPWTSGIDTGELFF.

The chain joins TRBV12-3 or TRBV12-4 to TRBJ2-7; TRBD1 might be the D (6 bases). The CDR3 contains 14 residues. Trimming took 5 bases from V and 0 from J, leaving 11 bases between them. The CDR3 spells CASSQGSSSYEQYF. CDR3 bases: TGTGCCAGCAGTCAGGGGTCTAGCTCCTACGAGCAGTACTTC.

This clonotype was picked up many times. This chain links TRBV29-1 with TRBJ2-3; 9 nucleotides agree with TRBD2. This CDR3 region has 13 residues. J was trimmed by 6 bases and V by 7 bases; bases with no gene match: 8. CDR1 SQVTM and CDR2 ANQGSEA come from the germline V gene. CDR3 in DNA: TGCAGCGGGAAGCAAGCGGGGGGCGATACGCAGTATTTT. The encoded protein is CSGKQAGGDTQYF.

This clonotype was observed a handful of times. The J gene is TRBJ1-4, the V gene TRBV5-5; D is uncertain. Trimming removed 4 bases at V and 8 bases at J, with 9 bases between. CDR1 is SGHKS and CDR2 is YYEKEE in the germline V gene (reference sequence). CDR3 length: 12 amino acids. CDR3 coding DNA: TGTGCCAGCAGCCGATCTCTAGAAAAACTGTTTTTT. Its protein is CASSRSLEKLFF.

This CDR3 reads CASSVFTGEPRVYNEQFF. For the CDR3, the DNA is TGTGCCAGCAGCGTATTTACAGGGGAGCCCAGAGTTTACAATGAGCAGTTCTTC. This sequence joins TRBV9 and TRBJ2-1, with TRBD1 matching over 7 bases. Trimming removed 1 base from V and 4 bases from J; junction bases left unmatched: 14. The germline CDR1 and CDR2 sequences are SGDLS and YYNGEE. The CDR3 loop spans 18 amino acids.

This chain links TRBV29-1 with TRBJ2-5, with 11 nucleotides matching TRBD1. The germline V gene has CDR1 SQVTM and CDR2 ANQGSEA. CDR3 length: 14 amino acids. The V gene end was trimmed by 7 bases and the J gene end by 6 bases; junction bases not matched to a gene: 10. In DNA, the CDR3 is TGCAGCGGTGGACAGGGGGCGAGGGAGAAGACCCAGTACTTC. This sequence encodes CSGGQGAREKTQYF.

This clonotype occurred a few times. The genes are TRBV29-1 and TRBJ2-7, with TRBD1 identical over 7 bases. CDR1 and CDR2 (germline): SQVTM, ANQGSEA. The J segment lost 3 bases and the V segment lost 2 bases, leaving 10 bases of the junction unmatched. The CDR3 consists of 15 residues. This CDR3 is CSVESRRQGFYEQYF. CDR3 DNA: TGCAGCGTTGAATCAAGGAGACAGGGATTCTACGAGCAGTACTTC.

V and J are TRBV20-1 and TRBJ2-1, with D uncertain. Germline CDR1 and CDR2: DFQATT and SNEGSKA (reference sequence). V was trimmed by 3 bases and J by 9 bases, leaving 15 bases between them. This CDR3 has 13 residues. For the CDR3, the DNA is TGCAGTGCTAGGGACCCTAATTCCGCTGAGCAGTTCTTC. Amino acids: CSARDPNSAEQFF.

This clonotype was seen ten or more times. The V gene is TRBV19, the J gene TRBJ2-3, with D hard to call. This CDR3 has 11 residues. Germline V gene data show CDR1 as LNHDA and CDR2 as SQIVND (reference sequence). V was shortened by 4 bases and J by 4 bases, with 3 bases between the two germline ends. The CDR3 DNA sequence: TGTGCCAGTAGTACGTCAGATACGCAGTATTTT. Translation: CASSTSDTQYF. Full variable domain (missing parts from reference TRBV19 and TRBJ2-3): DGGITQSPKYLFRKEGQNVTLSCEQNLNHDAMYWYRQDPGQGLRLIYYSQIVNDFQKGDIAEGYSVSREKKESFPLTVTSAQKNPTAFYLCASSTSDTQYFGPGTRLTVL.

The CDR3 region is CASSGTVTVAELFF. The DNA for the CDR3 is TGTGCCAGCAGCGGGACAGTCACCGTCGCGGAGCTGTTTTTT. The V gene is TRBV12-3 or TRBV12-4, the J gene TRBJ2-2; 7 bases fit TRBD1. The CDR3 length is 14 residues. The junction had 11 bases not matched to a gene; V was cut back by 6 bases and J by 10 bases.

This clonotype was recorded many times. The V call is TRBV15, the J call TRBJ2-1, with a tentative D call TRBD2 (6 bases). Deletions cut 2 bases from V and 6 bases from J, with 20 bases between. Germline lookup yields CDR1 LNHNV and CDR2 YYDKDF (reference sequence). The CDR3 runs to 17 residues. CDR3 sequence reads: CATSRRDLVWGGNEQFF. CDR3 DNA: TGTGCCACCAGCAGACGGGACCTAGTTTGGGGAGGCAATGAGCAGTTCTTC.

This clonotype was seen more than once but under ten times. The CDR3 sequence: CAWSRGGTVKPQHF. The DNA of the CDR3 is TGTGCCTGGAGTCGAGGGGGGACAGTTAAGCCCCAGCATTTT. The rearrangement uses TRBV30 and TRBJ1-5, with 7 positions matching TRBD1. After removal of 2 bases from V and 8 bases from J, the junction contained 9 bases not matched to a gene. The germline V gene encodes CDR1 GTSNPN and CDR2 SVGIG (reference sequence). This CDR3 is built from 14 residues.

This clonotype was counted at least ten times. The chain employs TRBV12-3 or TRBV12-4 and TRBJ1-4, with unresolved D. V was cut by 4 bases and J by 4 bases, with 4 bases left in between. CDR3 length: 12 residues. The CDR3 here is CASSYRNEKLFF. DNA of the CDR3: TGTGCCAGCAGTTATCGTAATGAAAAACTGTTTTTT.

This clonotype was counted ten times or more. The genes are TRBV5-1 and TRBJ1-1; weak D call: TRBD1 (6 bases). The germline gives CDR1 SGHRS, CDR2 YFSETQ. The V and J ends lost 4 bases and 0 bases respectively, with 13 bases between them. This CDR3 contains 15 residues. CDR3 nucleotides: TGCGCCAGCAGCCAGGGGAGCACTATGAACACTGAAGCTTTCTTT. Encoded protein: CASSQGSTMNTEAFF.

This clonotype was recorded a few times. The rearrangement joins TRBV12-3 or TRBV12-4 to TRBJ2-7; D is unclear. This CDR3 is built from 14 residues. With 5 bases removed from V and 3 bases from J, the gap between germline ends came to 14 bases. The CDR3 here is CASSPKARNYEQYF. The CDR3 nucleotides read TGTGCCAGCAGTCCAAAAGCAAGAAACTACGAGCAGTACTTC.

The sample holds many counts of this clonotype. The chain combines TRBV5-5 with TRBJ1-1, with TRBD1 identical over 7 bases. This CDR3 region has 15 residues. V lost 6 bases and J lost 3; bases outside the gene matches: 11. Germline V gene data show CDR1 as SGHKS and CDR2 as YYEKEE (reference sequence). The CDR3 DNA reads TGTGCCAGCAACTCCAGGGGGGGCTATTACACTGAAGCTTTCTTT. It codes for CASNSRGGYYTEAFF.

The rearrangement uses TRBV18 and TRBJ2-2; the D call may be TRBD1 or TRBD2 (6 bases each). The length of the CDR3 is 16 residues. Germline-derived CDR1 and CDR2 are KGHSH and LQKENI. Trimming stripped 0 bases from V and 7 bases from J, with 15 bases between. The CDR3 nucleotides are TGTGCCAGCTCACCACCGAACCGGGGGCAGAGCGGGGAGCTGTTTTTT. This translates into CASSPPNRGQSGELFF.

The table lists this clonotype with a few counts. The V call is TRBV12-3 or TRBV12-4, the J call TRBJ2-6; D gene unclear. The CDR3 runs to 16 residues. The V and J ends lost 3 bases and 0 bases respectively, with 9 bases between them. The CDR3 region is CASSFHTSSGANVLTF. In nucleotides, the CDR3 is TGTGCCAGCAGTTTCCACACCTCCTCTGGGGCCAACGTCCTGACTTTC.